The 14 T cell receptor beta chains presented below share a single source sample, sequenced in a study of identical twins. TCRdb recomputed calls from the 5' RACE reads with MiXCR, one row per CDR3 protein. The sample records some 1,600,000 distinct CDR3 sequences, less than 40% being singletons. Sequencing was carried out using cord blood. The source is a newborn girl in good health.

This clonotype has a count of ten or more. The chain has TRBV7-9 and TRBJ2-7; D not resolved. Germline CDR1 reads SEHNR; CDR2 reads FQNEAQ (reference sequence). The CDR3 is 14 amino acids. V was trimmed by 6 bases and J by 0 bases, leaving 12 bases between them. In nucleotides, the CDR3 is TGTGCCAGCAGTTCCCCGGGTCTCTCCTACGAGCAGTACTTC. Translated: CASSSPGLSYEQYF. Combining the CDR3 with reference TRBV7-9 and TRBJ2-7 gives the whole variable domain DTGVSQNPRHKITKRGQNVTFRCDPISEHNRLYWYRQTLGQGPEFLTYFQNEAQLEKSRLLSDRFSAERPKGSFSTLEIQRTEQGDSAMYLCASSSPGLSYEQYFGPGTRLTVT.

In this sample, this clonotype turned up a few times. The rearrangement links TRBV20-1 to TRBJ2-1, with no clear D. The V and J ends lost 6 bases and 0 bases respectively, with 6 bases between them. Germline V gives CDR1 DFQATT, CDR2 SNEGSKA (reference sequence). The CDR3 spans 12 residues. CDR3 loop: CSARHSYNEQFF. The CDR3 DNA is TGCAGTGCCAGACACTCCTACAATGAGCAGTTCTTC.

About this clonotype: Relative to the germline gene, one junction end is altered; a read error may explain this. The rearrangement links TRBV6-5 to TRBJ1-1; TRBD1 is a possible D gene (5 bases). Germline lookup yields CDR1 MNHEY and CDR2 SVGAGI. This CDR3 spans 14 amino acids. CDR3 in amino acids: CASSPRDWNTKAFF. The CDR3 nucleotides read TGTGCCAGCAGCCCCCGGGACTGGAACACTAAAGCTTTCTTT.

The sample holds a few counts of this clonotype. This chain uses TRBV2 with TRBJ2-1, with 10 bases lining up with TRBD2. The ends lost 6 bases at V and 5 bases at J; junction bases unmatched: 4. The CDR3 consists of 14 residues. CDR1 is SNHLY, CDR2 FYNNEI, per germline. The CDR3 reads CASRRTSGNNEQFF. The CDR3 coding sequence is TGTGCCAGCAGGAGGACTAGCGGAAACAATGAGCAGTTCTTC.

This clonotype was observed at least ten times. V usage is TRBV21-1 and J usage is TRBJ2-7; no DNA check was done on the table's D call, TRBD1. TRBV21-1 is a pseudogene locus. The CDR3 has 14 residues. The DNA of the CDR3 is TGTGCCAGCAGCAACCGGGACAGGGACTACGAGCAGTACTTC. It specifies CASSNRDRDYEQYF.

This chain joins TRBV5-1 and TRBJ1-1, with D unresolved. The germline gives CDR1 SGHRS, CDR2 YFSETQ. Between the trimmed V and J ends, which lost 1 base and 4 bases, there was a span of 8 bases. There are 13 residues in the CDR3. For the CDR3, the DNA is TGCGCCAGCAGCTTGATGGGGAGCACTGAAGCTTTCTTT. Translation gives CASSLMGSTEAFF.

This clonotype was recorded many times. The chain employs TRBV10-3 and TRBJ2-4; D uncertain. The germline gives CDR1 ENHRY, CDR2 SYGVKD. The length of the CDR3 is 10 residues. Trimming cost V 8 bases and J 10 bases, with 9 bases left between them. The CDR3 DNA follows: TGTGCCATCCCCCTACTGATTCAGTACTTC. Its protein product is CAIPLLIQYF.

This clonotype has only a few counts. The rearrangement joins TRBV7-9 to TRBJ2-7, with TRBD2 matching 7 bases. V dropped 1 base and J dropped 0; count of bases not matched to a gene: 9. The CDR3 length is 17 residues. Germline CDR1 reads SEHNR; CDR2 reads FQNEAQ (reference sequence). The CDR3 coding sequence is TGTGCCAGCAGCTTAGAAAGCGGGGCGTGGAGCTCCTACGAGCAGTACTTC. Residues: CASSLESGAWSSYEQYF. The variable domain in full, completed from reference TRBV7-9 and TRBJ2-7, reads DTGVSQNPRHKITKRGQNVTFRCDPISEHNRLYWYRQTLGQGPEFLTYFQNEAQLEKSRLLSDRFSAERPKGSFSTLEIQRTEQGDSAMYLCASSLESGAWSSYEQYFGPGTRLTVT.

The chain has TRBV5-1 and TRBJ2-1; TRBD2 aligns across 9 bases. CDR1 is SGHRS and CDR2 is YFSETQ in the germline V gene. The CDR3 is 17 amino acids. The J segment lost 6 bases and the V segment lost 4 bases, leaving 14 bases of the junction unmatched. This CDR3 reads CASSRTVGAGGPNEQFF. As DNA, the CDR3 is TGCGCCAGCAGCCGTACCGTAGGTGCGGGGGGGCCCAATGAGCAGTTCTTC.

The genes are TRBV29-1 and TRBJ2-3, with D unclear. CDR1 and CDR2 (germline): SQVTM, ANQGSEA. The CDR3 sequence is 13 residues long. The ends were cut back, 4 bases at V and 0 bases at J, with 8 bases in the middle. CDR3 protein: CSVVPVSTDTQYF. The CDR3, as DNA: TGCAGCGTTGTTCCAGTGAGCACAGATACGCAGTATTTT.

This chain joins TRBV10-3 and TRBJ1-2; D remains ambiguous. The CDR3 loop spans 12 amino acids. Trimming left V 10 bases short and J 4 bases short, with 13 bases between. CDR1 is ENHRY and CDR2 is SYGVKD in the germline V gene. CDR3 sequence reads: CATPSSLYGYTF. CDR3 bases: TGTGCCACTCCTTCATCCCTCTATGGCTACACCTTC.

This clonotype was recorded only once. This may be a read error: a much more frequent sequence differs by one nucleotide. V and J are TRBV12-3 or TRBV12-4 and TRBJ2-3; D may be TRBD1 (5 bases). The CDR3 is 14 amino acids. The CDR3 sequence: CASRPRWGTDAQYF. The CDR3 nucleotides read TGTGCCAGCAGACCTAGGTGGGGCACAGATGCGCAGTATTTT.

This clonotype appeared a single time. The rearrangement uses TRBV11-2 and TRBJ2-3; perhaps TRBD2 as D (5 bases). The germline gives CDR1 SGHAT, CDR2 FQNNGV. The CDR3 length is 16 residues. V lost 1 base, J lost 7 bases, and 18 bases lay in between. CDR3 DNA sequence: TGTGCCAGCAGCTTAGTGGATGTAGGGAGCGCAAATACGCAGTATTTT. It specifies CASSLVDVGSANTQYF.

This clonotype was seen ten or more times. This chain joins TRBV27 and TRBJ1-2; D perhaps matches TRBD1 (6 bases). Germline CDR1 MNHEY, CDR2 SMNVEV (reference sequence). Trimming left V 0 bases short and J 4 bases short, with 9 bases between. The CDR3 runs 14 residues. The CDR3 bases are TGTGCCAGCAGTTTATCCCCGACAGGCTATGGCTACACCTTC. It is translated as CASSLSPTGYGYTF.